Presented here are 9 T cell receptor beta chains from one specimen sequenced in a study of T-cell memory formation after mild COVID-19. TCRdb reanalysed the 5' RACE reads using MiXCR and keeps one entry per CDR3 protein. The sample holds 300,000 to 400,000 distinct CDR3 sequences, less than 20% seen once. Source material: PBMCs or a T cell subset sorted from them (not recorded which). These TCRs come from a man aged 18-30 years who had mild COVID-19 (a few samples of this study predate the infection). Cell type and time point are not known.

This clonotype was recorded a few times. This chain connects TRBV6-6 to TRBJ2-7; D might be TRBD1 (6 bases). The CDR3 runs 14 residues. The germline CDR1 and CDR2 sequences are MNHNY and SVGAGI (reference sequence). V was clipped by 5 bases and J by 5 bases, with 16 bases between them. The CDR3 DNA reads as TGTGCCAGCAGTCCTCCAGGGGTGGTTAACGAGCAGTACGTC. Protein: CASSPPGVVNEQYV.

The gene calls are TRBV6-5 and TRBJ1-1; D is unclear. Trimming left V 3 bases short and J 6 bases short, with 5 bases between. The CDR3 totals 11 residues. The germline CDR1 and CDR2 sequences are MNHEY and SVGAGI. The CDR3 sequence is CASSYEAEAFF. CDR3 bases: TGTGCCAGCAGTTATGAGGCTGAAGCTTTCTTT.

This clonotype was seen more than once but under ten times. The chain recombines TRBV4-1 with TRBJ1-1; D gene ambiguous. Germline values: CDR1 MGHRA, CDR2 YSYEKL. Trimming took 1 base from V and 5 from J, leaving 5 bases between them. The length of the CDR3 is 12 residues. The DNA of the CDR3 is TGCGCCAGCAGCCAAGCCAGGACTGAAGCTTTCTTT. Translated: CASSQARTEAFF.

This clonotype was seen more than once but under ten times. J is TRBJ2-7 and V is TRBV4-1, with D unclear. The V end lost 6 bases, the J end lost 4 bases, and 4 bases lay between the germline ends. Germline V gene sequence: CDR1 MGHRA, CDR2 YSYEKL. This CDR3 has 10 residues. In nucleotides, the CDR3 is TGCGCCAGCAGTCGATACGAGCAGTACGTC. It yields the protein CASSRYEQYV.

This clonotype was found a few times. One base away lies a much larger clone, so this may be a sequencing read error. The chain couples TRBV7-8 to TRBJ2-5; no reliable D call. V was shortened by 5 bases and J by 5 bases, with 6 bases between the two germline ends. This CDR3 spans 11 amino acids. The germline CDR1 and CDR2 sequences are SGHVS and FQNEAQ. The chain's CDR3 is CASSPHETQYF. The CDR3 nucleotides read TGTGCCAGCAGCCCTCACGAGACCCAGTACTTC.

This clonotype was seen more than once but under ten times. V gene TRBV6-5 combines with J gene TRBJ2-7; weak D call: TRBD2 (6 bases). Trimming shortened V by 4 bases and J by 3 bases, and 13 bases separated the two germline ends. The CDR3 totals 14 residues. Germline V gene sequence: CDR1 MNHEY, CDR2 SVGAGI. The CDR3 coding sequence is TGTGCCAGCAGTTCCTATCGGGGGTTCTACGAGCAGTACTTC. It is translated as CASSSYRGFYEQYF.

The rearrangement joins TRBV20-1 to TRBJ2-7; 10 positions match TRBD1. The CDR3 covers 14 residues. V gave up 1 base and J gave up 3 bases; unmatched junction bases: 3. Germline CDR1 is DFQATT and CDR2 is SNEGSKA (reference sequence). The CDR3 loop is CSARGDRGFYEQYF. In nucleotides, the CDR3 is TGCAGTGCTAGAGGGGACAGGGGATTCTACGAGCAGTACTTC.

This clonotype was seen repeatedly, ten times or more. This chain connects TRBV5-1 to TRBJ2-1; 11 bases align to TRBD2. J lost 8 bases, V lost 0 bases, and 7 bases had no gene match. The germline CDR1 and CDR2 sequences are SGHRS and YFSETQ. CDR3 length: 16 amino acids. The CDR3 sequence is CASSLELAGGRDEQFF. The CDR3 DNA sequence: TGCGCCAGCAGCTTGGAGCTAGCGGGGGGAAGGGATGAGCAGTTCTTC.

This clonotype was recorded at least ten times. V is TRBV5-1 and J is TRBJ2-3; 8 bases line up with TRBD1. V trimming: 3 bases; J trimming: 0 bases; junction bases outside the gene matches: 12. The CDR3 length is 18 residues. CDR1 and CDR2 from the germline V gene are SGHRS and YFSETQ. The CDR3 bases are TGCGCCAGCAGCTACGGACAGGGAACTCCTGCTAGCACAGATACGCAGTATTTT. Translating gives CASSYGQGTPASTDTQYF.